This T cell receptor (beta chain) was observed in a study of OX40 agonist ivuxolimab in advanced cancers. Study-level information: Patients were given ivuxolimab, an antibody that agonizes OX40 (CD134).

Notes on the study in general: Doses of 0.1 to 3.0 mg/kg were accompanied by clonal expansion of CD4+ and CD8+ blood T cells by week 6.

A remark on this clone: As yet, its antigen is unknown.

Sequenced by immunoSEQ multiplex PCR; TCRdb stores in-frame clones only, minus some. The sample gives about 36,000 clones, about 77% of which show up once; about a fifth is in the top ten. This receptor was taken from an adult with an advanced solid tumor such as melanoma, head and neck, liver or kidney cancer. The specimen was CD4+ or CD8+ T cells sorted from blood, collected in a trial of the OX40 agonist ivuxolimab.

DNA of the CDR3: TGCGCCAGCAGCCTAACAGAAAATCAGCCCCAGCATTTT. Amino acid sequence: CASSLTENQPQHF. V usage is TRBV4-1 and J usage is TRBJ1-5; D gene uncertain. Per germline, CDR1 MGHRA and CDR2 YSYEKL. V lost 4 bases and J 4 bases, leaving 8 bases between the germline ends. The CDR3 totals 13 residues.